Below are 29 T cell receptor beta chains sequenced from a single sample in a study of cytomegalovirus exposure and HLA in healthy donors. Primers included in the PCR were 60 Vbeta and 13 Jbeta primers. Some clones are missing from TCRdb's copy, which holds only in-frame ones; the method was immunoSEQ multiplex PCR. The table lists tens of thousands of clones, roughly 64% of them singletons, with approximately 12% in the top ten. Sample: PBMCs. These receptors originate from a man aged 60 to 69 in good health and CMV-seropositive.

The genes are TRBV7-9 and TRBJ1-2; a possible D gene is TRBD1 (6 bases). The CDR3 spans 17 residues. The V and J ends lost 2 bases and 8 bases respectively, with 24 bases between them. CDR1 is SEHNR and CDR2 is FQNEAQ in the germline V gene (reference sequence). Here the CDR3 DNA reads TGTGCCAGCAGCTTAAGTTGGTCGGGGGGGCGCCTCGGGGGCTACACCTTC. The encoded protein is CASSLSWSGGRLGGYTF.

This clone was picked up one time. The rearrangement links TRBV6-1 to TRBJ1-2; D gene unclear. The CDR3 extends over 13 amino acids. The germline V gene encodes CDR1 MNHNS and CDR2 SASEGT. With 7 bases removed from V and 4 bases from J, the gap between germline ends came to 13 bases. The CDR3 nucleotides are TGTGCCAGCACGTCTATGGGCCTCTATGGCTACACCTTC. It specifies CASTSMGLYGYTF.

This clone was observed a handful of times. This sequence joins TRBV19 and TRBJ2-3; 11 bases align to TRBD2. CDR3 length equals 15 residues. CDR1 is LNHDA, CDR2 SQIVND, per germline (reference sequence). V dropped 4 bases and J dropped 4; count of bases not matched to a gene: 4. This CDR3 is CASSTLAGVSDTQYF. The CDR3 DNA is TGTGCCAGTAGTACACTAGCGGGAGTCTCAGATACGCAGTATTTT.

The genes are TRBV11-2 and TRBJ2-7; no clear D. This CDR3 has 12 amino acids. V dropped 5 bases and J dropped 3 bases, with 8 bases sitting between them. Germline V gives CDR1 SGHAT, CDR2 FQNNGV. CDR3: CASSPNVYEQYF. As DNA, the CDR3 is TGTGCCAGCAGCCCCAATGTCTACGAGCAGTACTTC. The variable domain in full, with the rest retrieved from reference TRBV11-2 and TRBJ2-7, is EAGVAQSPRYKIIEKRQSVAFWCNPISGHATLYWYQQILGQGPKLLIQFQNNGVVDDSQLPKDRFSAERLKGVDSTLKIQPAKLEDSAVYLCASSPNVYEQYFGPGTRLTVT.

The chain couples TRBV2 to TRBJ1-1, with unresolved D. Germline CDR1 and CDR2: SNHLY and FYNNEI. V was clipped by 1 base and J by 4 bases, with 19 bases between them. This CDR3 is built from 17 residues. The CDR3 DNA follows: TGTGCCAGCAGTGAAGGCTTTGGGAGGACGTCTGGCACTGAAGCTTTCTTT. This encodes CASSEGFGRTSGTEAFF. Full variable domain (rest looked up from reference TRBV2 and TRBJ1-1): EPEVTQTPSHQVTQMGQEVILRCVPISNHLYFYWYRQILGQKVEFLVSFYNNEISEKSEIFDDQFSVERPDGSNFTLKIRSTKLEDSAMYFCASSEGFGRTSGTEAFFGQGTRLTVV.

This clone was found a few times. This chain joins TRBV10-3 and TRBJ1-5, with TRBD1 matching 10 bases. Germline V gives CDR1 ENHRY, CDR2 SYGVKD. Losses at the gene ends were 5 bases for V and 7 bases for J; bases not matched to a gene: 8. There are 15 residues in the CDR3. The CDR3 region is CAISPGTGVIQPQHF. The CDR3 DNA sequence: TGTGCCATCAGTCCGGGGACAGGGGTTATCCAGCCCCAGCATTTT.

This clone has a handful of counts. The CDR3 protein is CASSSTTSRRDTQYF. The CDR3 DNA follows: TGTGCCAGCAGCTCAACGACTAGCCGGAGGGATACGCAGTATTTT. The chain links TRBV7-3 to TRBJ2-3, with 7 bases identical to TRBD2. With V trimmed by 4 bases and J by 6 bases, 10 bases remained unmatched. CDR1 SGHTA and CDR2 FQGTGA come from the germline V gene. The CDR3 loop spans 15 amino acids.

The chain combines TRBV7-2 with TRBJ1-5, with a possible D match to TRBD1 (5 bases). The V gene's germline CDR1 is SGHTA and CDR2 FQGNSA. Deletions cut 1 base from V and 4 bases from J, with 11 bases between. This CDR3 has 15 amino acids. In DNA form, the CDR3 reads TGTGCCAGCAGCTTAGAATCGGCAGGGAATCAGCCCCAGCATTTT. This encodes CASSLESAGNQPQHF.

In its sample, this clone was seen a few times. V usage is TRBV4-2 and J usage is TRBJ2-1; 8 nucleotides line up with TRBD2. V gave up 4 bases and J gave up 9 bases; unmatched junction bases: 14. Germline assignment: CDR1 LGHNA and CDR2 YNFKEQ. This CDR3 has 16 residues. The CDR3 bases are TGTGCCAGCAGCCCAGGCTCGACGGGAGGGATCGGTGAGCAGTTCTTC. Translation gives CASSPGSTGGIGEQFF.

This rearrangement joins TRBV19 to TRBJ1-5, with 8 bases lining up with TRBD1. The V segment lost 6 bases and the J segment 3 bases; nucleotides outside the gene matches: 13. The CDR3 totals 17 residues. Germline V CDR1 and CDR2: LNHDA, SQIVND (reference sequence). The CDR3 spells CASSTDRGMVDNQPQHF. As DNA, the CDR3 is TGTGCCAGTAGCACCGACAGGGGCATGGTAGACAATCAGCCCCAGCATTTT.

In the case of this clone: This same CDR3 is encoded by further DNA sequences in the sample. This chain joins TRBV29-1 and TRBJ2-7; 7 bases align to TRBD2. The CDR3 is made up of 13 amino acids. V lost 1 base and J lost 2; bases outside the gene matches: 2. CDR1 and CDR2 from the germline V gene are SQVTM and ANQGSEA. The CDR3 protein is CSVEGEGTYEQYF. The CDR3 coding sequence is TGCAGCGTTGAAGGGGAGGGAACCTACGAGCAGTACTTC.

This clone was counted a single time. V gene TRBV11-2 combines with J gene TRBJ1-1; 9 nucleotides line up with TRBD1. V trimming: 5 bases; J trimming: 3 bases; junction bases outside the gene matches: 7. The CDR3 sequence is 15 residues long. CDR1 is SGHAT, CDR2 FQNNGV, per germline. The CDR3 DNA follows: TGTGCCAGCAGCCCTGGGGACAGGGCGGACACTGAAGCTTTCTTT. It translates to CASSPGDRADTEAFF.

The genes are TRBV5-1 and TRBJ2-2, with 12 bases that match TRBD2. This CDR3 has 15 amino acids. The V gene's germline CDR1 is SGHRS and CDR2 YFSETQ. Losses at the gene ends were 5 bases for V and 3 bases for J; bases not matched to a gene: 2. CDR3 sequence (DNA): TGCGCCAGCAGAGGGACTAGCGGGTACACCGGGGAGCTGTTTTTT. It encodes CASRGTSGYTGELFF.

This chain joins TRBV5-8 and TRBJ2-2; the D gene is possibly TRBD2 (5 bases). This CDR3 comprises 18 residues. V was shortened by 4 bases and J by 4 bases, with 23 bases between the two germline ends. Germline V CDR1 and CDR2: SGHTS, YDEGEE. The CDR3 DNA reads TGTGCCAGCAGCAACGTACTAGGAGCCCCCTCGAGCACCGGGGAGCTGTTTTTT. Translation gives CASSNVLGAPSSTGELFF.

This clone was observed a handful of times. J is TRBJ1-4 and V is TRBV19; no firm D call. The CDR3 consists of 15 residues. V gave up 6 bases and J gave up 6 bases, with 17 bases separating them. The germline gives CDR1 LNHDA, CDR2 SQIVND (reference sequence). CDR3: CASRKGPAKDEKLFF. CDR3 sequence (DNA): TGTGCCAGTAGGAAAGGCCCAGCGAAGGATGAAAAACTGTTTTTT. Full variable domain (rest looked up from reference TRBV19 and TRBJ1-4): DGGITQSPKYLFRKEGQNVTLSCEQNLNHDAMYWYRQDPGQGLRLIYYSQIVNDFQKGDIAEGYSVSREKKESFPLTVTSAQKNPTAFYLCASRKGPAKDEKLFFGSGTQLSVL.

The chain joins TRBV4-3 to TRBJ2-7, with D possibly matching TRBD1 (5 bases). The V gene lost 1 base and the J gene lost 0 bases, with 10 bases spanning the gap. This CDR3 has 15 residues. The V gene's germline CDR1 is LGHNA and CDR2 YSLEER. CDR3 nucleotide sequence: TGCGCCAGCAGCCAAGTTAGGGGATCCTCCTACGAGCAGTACTTC. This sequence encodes CASSQVRGSSYEQYF.

The CDR3 sequence is CASSPRQATNEKLFF. The CDR3 DNA reads as TGTGCCAGCAGTCCCAGACAAGCAACTAATGAAAAACTGTTTTTT. This chain connects TRBV27 to TRBJ1-4; no clear D. From germline, CDR1 is MNHEY and CDR2 SMNVEV (reference sequence). The CDR3 sequence is 15 residues long. The germline V and J ends were trimmed by 5 bases and 0 bases, with 10 bases remaining between them.

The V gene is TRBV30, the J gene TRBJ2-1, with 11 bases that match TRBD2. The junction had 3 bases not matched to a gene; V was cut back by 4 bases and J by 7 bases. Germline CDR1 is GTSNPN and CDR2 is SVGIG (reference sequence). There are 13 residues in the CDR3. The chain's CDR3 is CAWKVAGGNEQFF. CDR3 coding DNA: TGTGCCTGGAAGGTAGCGGGAGGGAATGAGCAGTTCTTC.

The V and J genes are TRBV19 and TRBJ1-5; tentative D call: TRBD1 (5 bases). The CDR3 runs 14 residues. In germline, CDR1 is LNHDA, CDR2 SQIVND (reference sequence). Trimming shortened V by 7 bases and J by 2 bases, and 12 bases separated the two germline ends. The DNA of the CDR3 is TGTGCCAGTATCTCAGGGTTAGGCAATCAGCCCCAGCATTTT. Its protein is CASISGLGNQPQHF.

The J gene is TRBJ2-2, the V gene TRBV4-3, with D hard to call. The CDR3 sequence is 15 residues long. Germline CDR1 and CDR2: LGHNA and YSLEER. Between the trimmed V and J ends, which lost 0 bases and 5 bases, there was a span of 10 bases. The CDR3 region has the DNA TGCGCCAGCAGCCAAGATCACAGTGCTACCGGGGAGCTGTTTTTT. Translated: CASSQDHSATGELFF.

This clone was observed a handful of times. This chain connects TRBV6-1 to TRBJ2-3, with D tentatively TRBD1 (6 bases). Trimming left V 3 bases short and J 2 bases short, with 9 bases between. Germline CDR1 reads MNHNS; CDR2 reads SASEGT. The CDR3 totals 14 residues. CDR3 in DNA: TGTGCCAGCAGTGACAGGGGTCCCACAGATACGCAGTATTTT. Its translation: CASSDRGPTDTQYF.

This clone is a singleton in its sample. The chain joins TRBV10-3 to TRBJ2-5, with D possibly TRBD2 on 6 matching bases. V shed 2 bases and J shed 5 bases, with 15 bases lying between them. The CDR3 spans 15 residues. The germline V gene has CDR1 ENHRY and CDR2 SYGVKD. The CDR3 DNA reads TGTGCCATCAGTGAGGGTACTAGCAAGGGGGAGACCCAGTACTTC. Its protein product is CAISEGTSKGETQYF.

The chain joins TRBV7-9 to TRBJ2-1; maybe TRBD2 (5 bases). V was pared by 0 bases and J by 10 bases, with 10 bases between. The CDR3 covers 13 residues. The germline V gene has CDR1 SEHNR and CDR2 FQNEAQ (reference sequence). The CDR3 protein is CASSLAGVSEQFF. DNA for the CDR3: TGTGCCAGCAGCTTAGCGGGAGTTAGCGAGCAGTTCTTC.

The CDR3 sequence: CSLSDQETQYF. The DNA for the CDR3 is TGCAGCCTTTCGGACCAAGAGACCCAGTACTTC. The chain links TRBV20-1 to TRBJ2-5; unclear D gene. Germline loops: CDR1 DFQATT, CDR2 SNEGSKA (reference sequence). There are 11 residues in the CDR3.

CDR3 residues: CASSPRPRGEQFF. DNA of the CDR3: TGTGCCAGCAGCCCCCGACCTCGGGGTGAGCAGTTCTTC. The chain employs TRBV7-6 and TRBJ2-1; possibly TRBD2 for D (5 bases). Trimming removed 5 bases at V and 9 bases at J, with 14 bases between. The CDR3 totals 13 residues. Looked up from germline, CDR1 is SGHVS and CDR2 is FNYEAQ.

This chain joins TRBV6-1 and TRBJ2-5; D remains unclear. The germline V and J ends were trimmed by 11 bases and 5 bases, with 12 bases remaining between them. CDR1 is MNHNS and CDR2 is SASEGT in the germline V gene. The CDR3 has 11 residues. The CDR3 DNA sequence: TGTGCCCTCGAGGTGGTGGAGACCCAGTACTTC. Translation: CALEVVETQYF.

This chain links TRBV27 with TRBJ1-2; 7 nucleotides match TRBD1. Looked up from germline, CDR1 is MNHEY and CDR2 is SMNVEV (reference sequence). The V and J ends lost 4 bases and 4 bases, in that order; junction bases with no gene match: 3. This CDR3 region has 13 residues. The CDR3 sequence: CASSSPGGYGYTF. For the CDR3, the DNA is TGTGCCAGCAGTTCCCCAGGGGGCTATGGCTACACCTTC.

CDR3: CASSRNSQGAHTGELFF. The DNA for the CDR3 is TGTGCCAGCAGCCGAAACTCTCAGGGGGCGCACACCGGGGAGCTGTTTTTT. The chain is built from TRBV7-9 and TRBJ2-2, with 8 bases that match TRBD1. Trimming cost V 5 bases and J 3 bases; bases outside gene matches: 11. The CDR3 runs 17 residues. From germline, CDR1 is SEHNR and CDR2 FQNEAQ (reference sequence). Filled out from reference TRBV7-9 and TRBJ2-2, the complete variable domain reads DTGVSQNPRHKITKRGQNVTFRCDPISEHNRLYWYRQTLGQGPEFLTYFQNEAQLEKSRLLSDRFSAERPKGSFSTLEIQRTEQGDSAMYLCASSRNSQGAHTGELFFGEGSRLTVL.

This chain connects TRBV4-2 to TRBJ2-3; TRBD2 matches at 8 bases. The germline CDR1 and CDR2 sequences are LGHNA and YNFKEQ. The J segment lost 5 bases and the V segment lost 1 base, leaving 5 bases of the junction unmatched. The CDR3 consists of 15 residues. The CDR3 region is CASSQGAGAVDTQYF. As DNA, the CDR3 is TGTGCCAGCAGCCAAGGAGCGGGAGCGGTAGATACGCAGTATTTT.